The next 8 T cell receptor beta chains were all read from a single sample in a study of cytomegalovirus exposure and HLA in healthy donors. The study ran its PCR with 60 Vbeta and 13 Jbeta primers. Sequenced by immunoSEQ multiplex PCR; TCRdb stores in-frame clones only, minus some. The sample lists about 160,000 clones; less than 90% were seen once. Material: PBMCs. Receptor source: a man aged 18 to 29 in good health and CMV-seronegative.

This clone was counted only a few times. The chain links TRBV6-1 to TRBJ1-1, with TRBD1 matching 9 bases. Trimming removed 8 bases from V and 5 bases from J; junction bases left unmatched: 3. The germline V gene has CDR1 MNHNS and CDR2 SASEGT. The CDR3 is 12 amino acids. CDR3 region: CASRDRETEAFF. The CDR3 DNA sequence: TGTGCCAGCCGGGACAGGGAAACTGAAGCTTTCTTT.

This clone was counted only a few times. The V gene is TRBV7-2, the J gene TRBJ2-3, with D perhaps matching TRBD2 (5 bases). The CDR3 spans 15 residues. CDR1 SGHTA and CDR2 FQGNSA come from the germline V gene. The ends were cut back, 5 bases at V and 2 bases at J, with 14 bases in the middle. CDR3 region: CASSRRAFSTDTQYF. The DNA of the CDR3 is TGTGCCAGCAGCCGGCGGGCGTTCTCCACAGATACGCAGTATTTT.

This clone was counted once. The genes are TRBV6-1 and TRBJ2-7; 12 bases agree with TRBD2. The germline V gene has CDR1 MNHNS and CDR2 SASEGT. The junction had 5 bases not matched to a gene; V was cut back by 3 bases and J by 2 bases. The CDR3 runs 16 residues. The DNA for the CDR3 is TGTGCCAGCAGTGACACCCTAGCGGGAGGGCCCTACGAGCAGTACTTC. It is translated as CASSDTLAGGPYEQYF.

The sample holds one count of this clone. V gene TRBV28 combines with J gene TRBJ1-1; no firm D call. The germline V gene has CDR1 MDHEN and CDR2 SYDVKM. CDR3 length: 11 amino acids. Trimming removed 8 bases at V and 3 bases at J, with 7 bases between. This CDR3 is CASLTDTEAFF. In DNA form, the CDR3 reads TGTGCCAGCCTAACTGACACTGAAGCTTTCTTT.

The chain combines TRBV28 with TRBJ2-1; 9 bases align to TRBD1. This CDR3 comprises 16 residues. Trimming took 2 bases from V and 0 from J; bases not matched to a gene: 2. The V gene's germline CDR1 is MDHEN and CDR2 SYDVKM. The CDR3 reads CASSLGQGFSYNEQFF. CDR3 nucleotides: TGTGCCAGCAGTTTAGGACAGGGGTTCTCCTACAATGAGCAGTTCTTC.

This rearrangement joins TRBV25-1 to TRBJ2-5, with D tentatively TRBD2 (5 bases). CDR1 is MGHDK, CDR2 SYGVNS, per germline. Trimming cost V 4 bases and J 4 bases, with 13 bases left between them. This CDR3 has 14 residues. The CDR3 nucleotides are TGTGCCAGCAGTGCGGGGTGGTTGGGAGAGACCCAGTACTTC. Translation: CASSAGWLGETQYF.

CDR3 in amino acids: CASSALAGDGEQYF. The CDR3 DNA reads as TGTGCCAGCAGCGCTCTAGCGGGGGACGGCGAGCAGTACTTC. This rearrangement joins TRBV5-4 to TRBJ2-7; 10 bases line up with TRBD2. After removal of 4 bases from V and 6 bases from J, the junction contained 7 bases not matched to a gene. Germline V gives CDR1 SGHNT, CDR2 YYREEE (reference sequence). The CDR3 is made up of 14 amino acids.

The chain recombines TRBV25-1 with TRBJ2-7; perhaps TRBD1 as D (5 bases). The CDR3 length is 14 residues. Germline-derived CDR1 and CDR2 are MGHDK and SYGVNS. V lost 1 base to trimming and J lost 2 bases, with 9 bases between them. This CDR3 reads CASSELTVPYEQYF. CDR3 in DNA: TGTGCCAGCAGTGAATTGACAGTTCCCTACGAGCAGTACTTC.